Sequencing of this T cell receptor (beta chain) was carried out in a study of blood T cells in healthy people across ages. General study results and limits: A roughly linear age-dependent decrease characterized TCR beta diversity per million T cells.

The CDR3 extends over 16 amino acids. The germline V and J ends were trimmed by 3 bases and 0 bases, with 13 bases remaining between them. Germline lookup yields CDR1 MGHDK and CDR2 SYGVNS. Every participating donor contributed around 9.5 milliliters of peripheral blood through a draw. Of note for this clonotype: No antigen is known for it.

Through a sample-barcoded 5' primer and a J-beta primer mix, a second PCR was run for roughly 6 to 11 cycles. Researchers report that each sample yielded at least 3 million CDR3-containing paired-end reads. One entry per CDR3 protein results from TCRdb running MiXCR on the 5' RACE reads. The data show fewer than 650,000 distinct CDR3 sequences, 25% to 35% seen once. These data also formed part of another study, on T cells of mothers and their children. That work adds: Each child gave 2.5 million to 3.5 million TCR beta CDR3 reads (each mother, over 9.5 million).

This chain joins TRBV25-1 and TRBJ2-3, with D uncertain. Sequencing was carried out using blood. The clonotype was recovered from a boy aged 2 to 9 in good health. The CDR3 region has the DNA TGTGCCAGCAGTGACCCTGATGTGGATAGCACAGATACGCAGTATTTT. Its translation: CASSDPDVDSTDTQYF.